The 28 T cell receptor beta chains below all came from one sample that was sequenced in a study of graft-versus-host responses after intestinal transplantation. The data were produced by immunoSEQ multiplex PCR, yet TCRdb's version contains in-frame clones alone and is incomplete. The sample lists 75,000 to 100,000 clones; roughly 82% were seen once. The sample in question was PBMCs, obtained 255 days after intestinal transplant. The origin of the receptors is a human patient who received an intestinal transplant, so some T cells may come from the graft donor.

The gene calls are TRBV19 and TRBJ2-1; 8 positions agree with TRBD1. The CDR3 length is 14 residues. V lost 5 bases, J lost 7 bases, and 7 bases stayed unmatched. CDR1 is LNHDA and CDR2 is SQIVND in the germline V gene (reference sequence). The CDR3 loop reads CASSWQGAGNEQFF. CDR3 sequence (DNA): TGTGCCAGTAGTTGGCAGGGGGCGGGGAATGAGCAGTTCTTC.

The genes are TRBV4-1 and TRBJ1-2, with TRBD1 matching 10 bases. The CDR3 loop spans 15 amino acids. The V gene's germline CDR1 is MGHRA and CDR2 YSYEKL. V dropped 1 base and J dropped 4; count of bases not matched to a gene: 3. This CDR3 reads CASSQAWTGGYGYTF. The CDR3 DNA follows: TGCGCCAGCAGCCAAGCATGGACAGGGGGCTATGGCTACACCTTC.

The chain links TRBV11-2 to TRBJ1-3; D gene ambiguous. The V end lost 0 bases, the J end lost 0 bases, and 9 bases lay between the germline ends. Germline CDR1 reads SGHAT; CDR2 reads FQNNGV. This CDR3 has 16 amino acids. The CDR3 region has the DNA TGTGCCAGCAGCTTAGATTCGGGGAGCTCTGGAAACACCATATATTTT. Translating gives CASSLDSGSSGNTIYF.

V usage is TRBV25-1 and J usage is TRBJ2-5; TRBD2 matches 12 bases. CDR1 MGHDK and CDR2 SYGVNS come from the germline V gene. The CDR3 extends over 15 amino acids. The V and J ends lost 5 bases and 5 bases, in that order; junction bases with no gene match: 6. Written as DNA, the CDR3 is TGTGCCAGCAGTCTAGCGGGGGGGCCCCGGGAGACCCAGTACTTC. This translates into CASSLAGGPRETQYF.

The V and J genes are TRBV5-1 and TRBJ2-7; TRBD1 matches 7 bases. J lost 2 bases, V lost 0 bases, and 5 bases had no gene match. The CDR3 contains 15 residues. Germline V CDR1 and CDR2: SGHRS, YFSETQ. The CDR3 DNA sequence: TGCGCCAGCAGCTTGGGGACAGGCACAACCTACGAGCAGTACTTC. It yields the protein CASSLGTGTTYEQYF.

The chain has TRBV9 and TRBJ2-7, with 11 bases lining up with TRBD2. CDR1 is SGDLS, CDR2 YYNGEE, per germline. V lost 0 bases, J lost 6 bases, and 14 bases stayed unmatched. The CDR3 is made up of 18 amino acids. The CDR3 here is CASSVGDSGRAGGPEQYF. CDR3 DNA: TGTGCCAGCAGCGTAGGGGATAGCGGGAGGGCCGGGGGACCCGAGCAGTACTTC.

The chain has TRBV7-6 and TRBJ2-2, with 11 bases matching TRBD1. Germline trimming cut 5 bases from V and 6 bases from J; bases unmatched to any gene: 5. There are 15 residues in the CDR3. Germline V CDR1 and CDR2: SGHVS, FNYEAQ. CDR3 residues: CASSLGTGGPGELFF. The CDR3 DNA sequence: TGTGCCAGCAGCCTCGGGACAGGGGGGCCCGGGGAGCTGTTTTTT.

This clone showed up just a few times. The chain uses TRBV6-1 and TRBJ2-7; 14 nucleotides agree with TRBD2. Germline lookup yields CDR1 MNHNS and CDR2 SASEGT. The CDR3 loop spans 18 amino acids. V trimming: 4 bases; J trimming: 0 bases; junction bases outside the gene matches: 8. CDR3 residues: CASSGPGLAGVSSYEQYF. The CDR3 DNA sequence: TGTGCCAGCAGTGGTCCGGGACTAGCGGGGGTAAGCTCCTACGAGCAGTACTTC.

CDR3 coding DNA: TGTGCCAGCAGTGAAGCGCCAAGCGGGAGCTACAATGAGCAGTTCTTC. Protein sequence: CASSEAPSGSYNEQFF. The gene calls are TRBV6-1 and TRBJ2-1; the match to TRBD2 covers 8 bases. This CDR3 region has 16 residues. V lost 0 bases, J lost 3 bases, and 4 bases stayed unmatched. Germline V CDR1 and CDR2: MNHNS, SASEGT.

The chain joins TRBV5-1 to TRBJ2-1, with unresolved D. With 2 bases removed from V and 7 bases from J, the gap between germline ends came to 10 bases. The germline V gene has CDR1 SGHRS and CDR2 YFSETQ. CDR3 size: 13 residues. The CDR3 region has the DNA TGCGCCAGCAGCTTTGGCCTCCGGAATGAGCAGTTCTTC. The encoded protein is CASSFGLRNEQFF.

The chain links TRBV4-1 to TRBJ2-2, with D maybe TRBD2 (5 bases). Looked up from germline, CDR1 is MGHRA and CDR2 is YSYEKL. Trimming took off 3 bases at V and 0 bases at J, with 17 bases between the two ends. The length of the CDR3 is 18 residues. The CDR3 DNA reads TGCGCCAGCAGCCAGTTCCGTTCCCCCGGGGCGAACACCGGGGAGCTGTTTTTT. Translated: CASSQFRSPGANTGELFF.

The CDR3 DNA is TGTGCCAGCAGTTCATTCGGACAGGAGGGTGCTGGCTACACCTTC. This encodes CASSSFGQEGAGYTF. V usage is TRBV6-5 and J usage is TRBJ1-2, with 7 bases that match TRBD1. This CDR3 is built from 15 residues. Per the germline V gene, CDR1 is MNHEY and CDR2 is SVGAGI. The junction had 12 bases not matched to a gene; V was cut back by 4 bases and J by 7 bases.

V gene TRBV6-5 combines with J gene TRBJ2-1; TRBD2 might be the D (5 bases). The germline V gene has CDR1 MNHEY and CDR2 SVGAGI. V was cut by 0 bases and J by 10 bases, with 13 bases left in between. This CDR3 is 14 amino acids long. As DNA, the CDR3 is TGTGCCAGCAGTTACTCGACTGAGCGGCGCGAGCAGTTCTTC. This sequence encodes CASSYSTERREQFF.

This clone was observed a single time. The chain joins TRBV13 to TRBJ2-1; 11 nucleotides align to TRBD2. The CDR3 has 21 residues. The junction had 18 bases not matched to a gene; V was cut back by 3 bases and J by 2 bases. Germline CDR1 reads PRHDT; CDR2 reads FYEKMQ (reference sequence). The CDR3 bases are TGTGCCAGCAGCTTGGGGGGAGGGGACAGGTGGACTAGCGGGCCCTACAATGAGCAGTTCTTC. Amino acids: CASSLGGGDRWTSGPYNEQFF.

The sample holds one count of this clone. The V call is TRBV5-1, the J call TRBJ2-6, with 10 positions matching TRBD1. The CDR3 consists of 17 residues. Germline CDR1 is SGHRS and CDR2 is YFSETQ. V gave up 4 bases and J gave up 2 bases; unmatched junction bases: 6. CDR3 sequence reads: CASSRGTGDPGANVLTF. As DNA, the CDR3 is TGCGCCAGCAGCCGAGGGACAGGGGATCCTGGGGCCAACGTCCTGACTTTC.

The chain joins TRBV28 to TRBJ2-1; D not certain. Germline CDR1 MDHEN, CDR2 SYDVKM. This CDR3 comprises 13 residues. The germline V and J ends were trimmed by 7 bases and 6 bases, with 13 bases remaining between them. DNA of the CDR3: TGTGCCAGCACCTCCCCGGGCCGCAATGAGCAGTTCTTC. It codes for CASTSPGRNEQFF.

The rearrangement joins TRBV19 to TRBJ2-5; a weak D match, TRBD2 (7 bases). The V gene lost 5 bases and the J gene lost 4 bases, with 11 bases spanning the gap. The CDR3 has 13 amino acids. Germline CDR1 and CDR2: LNHDA and SQIVND (reference sequence). CDR3 bases: TGTGCCAGTAGTGGAGGGGGGGGAGAGACCCAGTACTTC. Its translation is CASSGGGGETQYF.

The J gene is TRBJ2-3, the V gene TRBV7-9, with 9 positions matching TRBD2. The CDR3 has 15 amino acids. The germline CDR1 and CDR2 sequences are SEHNR and FQNEAQ (reference sequence). The ends lost 8 bases at V and 2 bases at J; junction bases unmatched: 8. The CDR3 coding sequence is TGTGCCAGCTTAGCGGGAGAGGGGTACACAGATACGCAGTATTTT. It codes for CASLAGEGYTDTQYF.

This chain joins TRBV28 and TRBJ2-7; D is tentatively TRBD1 or TRBD2 (5 bases each). Trimming took 4 bases from V and 4 from J, leaving 5 bases between them. In germline, CDR1 is MDHEN, CDR2 SYDVKM. There are 11 residues in the CDR3. The CDR3 DNA reads as TGTGCCAGCAGTTGGGGGTACGAGCAGTACGTC. Residues: CASSWGYEQYV.

The chain employs TRBV6-5 and TRBJ1-4, with D perhaps TRBD1 (6 bases). Germline V gene data show CDR1 as MNHEY and CDR2 as SVGAGI. V lost 3 bases to trimming and J lost 8 bases, with 19 bases between them. The CDR3 runs 16 residues. CDR3 in DNA: TGTGCCAGCAGTTATGGGGTGGTGGACGGACAGGAAAAACTGTTTTTT. Translating it yields CASSYGVVDGQEKLFF.

The genes are TRBV28 and TRBJ1-5; 7 bases are shared with TRBD1. V gave up 5 bases and J gave up 3 bases; unmatched junction bases: 22. Germline loops: CDR1 MDHEN, CDR2 SYDVKM. The CDR3 is 20 residues long. In DNA form, the CDR3 reads TGTGCCAGCAGTCCCCTTGGACAGGCGGGATTAAACCCGAACAATCAGCCCCAGCATTTT. Protein product: CASSPLGQAGLNPNNQPQHF.

The CDR3 nucleotides are TGTGCCAGCAGCTTAGAAGGGGCCGGGGCCAACGTCCTGACTTTC. Translating it yields CASSLEGAGANVLTF. The V gene is TRBV13, the J gene TRBJ2-6, with D perhaps TRBD1 (5 bases). Trimming took off 1 base at V and 4 bases at J, with 8 bases between the two ends. Germline V CDR1 and CDR2: PRHDT, FYEKMQ (reference sequence). The CDR3 is 15 amino acids.

The chain employs TRBV6-5 and TRBJ2-7; the D gene is possibly TRBD2 (5 bases). Trimming pared 5 bases from V and 5 bases from J, leaving 10 bases between. The CDR3 length is 12 residues. CDR1 and CDR2 from the germline V gene are MNHEY and SVGAGI. CDR3 sequence reads: CASSHRGNEQYF. CDR3 sequence (DNA): TGTGCCAGCAGTCACCGGGGAAACGAGCAGTACTTC.

The chain combines TRBV5-5 with TRBJ1-2; 8 bases map to TRBD1. The ends lost 2 bases at V and 4 bases at J; junction bases unmatched: 10. The length of the CDR3 is 16 residues. Germline CDR1 and CDR2: SGHKS and YYEKEE (reference sequence). The DNA of the CDR3 is TGTGCCAGCAGCTTAACCCAGGGGGCGCGGAGCTATGGCTACACCTTC. This codes for CASSLTQGARSYGYTF.

The chain links TRBV21-1 to TRBJ2-2; TRBD1 is taken as the D call from the table, unchecked against the DNA. TRBV21-1 is described as a pseudogene. The CDR3 is 18 residues long. CDR3 coding DNA: TGTGCCAGCAGCAAGGTGGACAGGGGGACCGCGAACACCGGGGAGCTGTTTTTT. This encodes CASSKVDRGTANTGELFF.

This sequence joins TRBV28 and TRBJ2-2; weak D call: TRBD2 (6 bases). V lost 5 bases and J 1 base, leaving 17 bases between the germline ends. Germline CDR1 is MDHEN and CDR2 is SYDVKM. The CDR3 is 17 amino acids. CDR3 region: CASSTLSGTLNTGELFF. DNA of the CDR3: TGTGCCAGCAGTACACTGTCCGGGACTCTGAACACCGGGGAGCTGTTTTTT.

This clone was recorded once. This chain connects TRBV25-1 to TRBJ1-2; unclear D gene. Trimming stripped 3 bases from V and 1 base from J, with 0 bases between. This CDR3 is 11 amino acids long. CDR1 MGHDK and CDR2 SYGVNS come from the germline V gene. In nucleotides, the CDR3 is TGTGCCAGCAGTGATAACTATGGCTACACCTTC. Protein product: CASSDNYGYTF.

This chain connects TRBV27 to TRBJ1-4; 7 nucleotides match TRBD1. J gave up 0 bases and V 6 bases, and 10 bases lay outside the gene matches. The CDR3 loop spans 17 amino acids. Germline CDR1 is MNHEY and CDR2 is SMNVEV (reference sequence). The CDR3 nucleotides read TGTGCCAGCAGGCGGACAGGAGAAGACGCAACTAATGAAAAACTGTTTTTT. It codes for CASRRTGEDATNEKLFF.